This T cell receptor beta chain was sequenced for a study of blood T cells in healthy people across ages. The V and J ends lost 2 bases and 5 bases respectively, with 10 bases between them. The V gene's germline CDR1 is MDHEN and CDR2 SYDVKM. The CDR3 is 14 amino acids. Together with a sample-barcoded 5' primer, a J-beta primer mix was included in a second PCR lasting about 7 to 12 cycles. TCRdb passed the 5' RACE reads through MiXCR, listing each CDR3 protein once. The sample holds about 1.8 million distinct CDR3 sequences, around half seen once. This chain links TRBV28 with TRBJ2-1; D may match TRBD1 or TRBD2 (6 bases each). Sequencing was done on a sample of blood. The source is a woman between 40 and 55 years old in good health. The CDR3 spells CASSLGGQDNEQFF. The CDR3 DNA is TGTGCCAGCAGTTTAGGGGGGCAGGACAATGAGCAGTTCTTC. The whole variable domain, filled in from reference TRBV28 and TRBJ2-1, reads DVKVTQSSRYLVKRTGEKVFLECVQDMDHENMFWYRQDPGLGLRLIYFSYDVKMKEKGDIPEGYSVSREKKERFSLILESASTNQTSMYLCASSLGGQDNEQFFGPGTRLTVL.